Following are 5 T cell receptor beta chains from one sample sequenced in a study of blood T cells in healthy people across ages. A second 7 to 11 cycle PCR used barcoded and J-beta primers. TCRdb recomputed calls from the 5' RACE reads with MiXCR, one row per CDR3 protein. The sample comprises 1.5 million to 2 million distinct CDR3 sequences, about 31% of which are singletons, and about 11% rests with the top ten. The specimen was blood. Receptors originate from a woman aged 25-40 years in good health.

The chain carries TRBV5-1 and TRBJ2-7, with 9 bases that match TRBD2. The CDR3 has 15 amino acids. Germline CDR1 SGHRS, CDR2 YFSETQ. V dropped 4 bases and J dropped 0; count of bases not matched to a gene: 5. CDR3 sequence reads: CASSVAGDPSYEQYF. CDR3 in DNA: TGCGCCAGCAGCGTAGCGGGGGACCCCTCCTACGAGCAGTACTTC. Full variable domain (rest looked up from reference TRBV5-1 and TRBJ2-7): KAGVTQTPRYLIKTRGQQVTLSCSPISGHRSVSWYQQTPGQGLQFLFEYFSETQRNKGNFPGRFSGRQFSNSRSEMNVSTLELGDSALYLCASSVAGDPSYEQYFGPGTRLTVT.

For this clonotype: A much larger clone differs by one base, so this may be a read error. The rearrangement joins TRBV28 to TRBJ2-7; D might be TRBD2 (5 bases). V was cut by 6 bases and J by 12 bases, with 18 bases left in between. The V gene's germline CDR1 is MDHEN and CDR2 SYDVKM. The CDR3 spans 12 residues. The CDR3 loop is CASSRPGETLYF. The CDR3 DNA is TGTGCCAGCAGCCGACCCGGGGAGACCCTGTACTTC.

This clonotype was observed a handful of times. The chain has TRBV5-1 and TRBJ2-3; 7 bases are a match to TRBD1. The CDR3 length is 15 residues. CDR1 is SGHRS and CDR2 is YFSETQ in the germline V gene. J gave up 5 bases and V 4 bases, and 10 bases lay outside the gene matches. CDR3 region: CASSSLTGNLDTQYF. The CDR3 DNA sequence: TGCGCCAGCAGCAGCCTGACAGGGAATCTAGATACGCAGTATTTT.

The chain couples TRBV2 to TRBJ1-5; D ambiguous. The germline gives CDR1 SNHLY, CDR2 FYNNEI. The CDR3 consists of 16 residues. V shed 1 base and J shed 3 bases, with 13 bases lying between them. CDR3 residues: CASSEGSVNLNQPQHF. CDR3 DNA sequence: TGTGCCAGCAGTGAAGGCAGTGTGAATCTCAATCAGCCCCAGCATTTT. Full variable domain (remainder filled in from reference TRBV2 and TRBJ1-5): EPEVTQTPSHQVTQMGQEVILRCVPISNHLYFYWYRQILGQKVEFLVSFYNNEISEKSEIFDDQFSVERPDGSNFTLKIRSTKLEDSAMYFCASSEGSVNLNQPQHFGDGTRLSIL.

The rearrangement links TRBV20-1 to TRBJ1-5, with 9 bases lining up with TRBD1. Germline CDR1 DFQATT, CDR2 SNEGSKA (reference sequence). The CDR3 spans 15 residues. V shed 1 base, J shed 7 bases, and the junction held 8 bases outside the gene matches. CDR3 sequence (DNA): TGCAGTGCTAGAGTGGGGTCAGACAGGGGGCAGCCCCAGCATTTT. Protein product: CSARVGSDRGQPQHF.